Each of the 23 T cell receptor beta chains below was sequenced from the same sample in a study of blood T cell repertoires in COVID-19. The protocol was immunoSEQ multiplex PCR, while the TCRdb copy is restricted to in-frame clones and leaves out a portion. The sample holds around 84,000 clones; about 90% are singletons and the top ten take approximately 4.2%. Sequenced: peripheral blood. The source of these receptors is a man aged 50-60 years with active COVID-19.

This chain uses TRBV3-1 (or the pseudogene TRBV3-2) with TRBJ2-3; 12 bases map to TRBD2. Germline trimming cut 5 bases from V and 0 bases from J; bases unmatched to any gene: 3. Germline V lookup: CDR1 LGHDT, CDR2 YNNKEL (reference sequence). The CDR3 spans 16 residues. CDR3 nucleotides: TGTGCCAGCAGCTCCGGACTAGCGGGAAGCACAGATACGCAGTATTTT. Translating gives CASSSGLAGSTDTQYF.

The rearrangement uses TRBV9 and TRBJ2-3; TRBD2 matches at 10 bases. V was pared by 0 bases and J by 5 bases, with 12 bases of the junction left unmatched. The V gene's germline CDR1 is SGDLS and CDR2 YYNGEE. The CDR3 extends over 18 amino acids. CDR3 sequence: CASSVGRRSGGAVDTQYF. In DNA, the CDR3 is TGTGCCAGCAGCGTAGGTAGGAGGAGCGGGGGGGCCGTAGATACGCAGTATTTT.

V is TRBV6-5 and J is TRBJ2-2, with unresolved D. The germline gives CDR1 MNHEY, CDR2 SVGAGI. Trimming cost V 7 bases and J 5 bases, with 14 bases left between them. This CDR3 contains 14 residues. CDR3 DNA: TGTGCCAGCAACCGAGTCGGAGTTACCGGGGAGCTGTTTTTT. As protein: CASNRVGVTGELFF.

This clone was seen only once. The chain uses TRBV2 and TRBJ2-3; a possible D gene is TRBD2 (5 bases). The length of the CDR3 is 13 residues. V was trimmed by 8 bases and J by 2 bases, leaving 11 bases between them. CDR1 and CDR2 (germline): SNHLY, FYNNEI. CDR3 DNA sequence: TGTGCCAGCTCCCTACTAGACACAGATACGCAGTATTTT. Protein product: CASSLLDTDTQYF. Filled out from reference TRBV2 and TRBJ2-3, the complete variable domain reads EPEVTQTPSHQVTQMGQEVILRCVPISNHLYFYWYRQILGQKVEFLVSFYNNEISEKSEIFDDQFSVERPDGSNFTLKIRSTKLEDSAMYFCASSLLDTDTQYFGPGTRLTVL.

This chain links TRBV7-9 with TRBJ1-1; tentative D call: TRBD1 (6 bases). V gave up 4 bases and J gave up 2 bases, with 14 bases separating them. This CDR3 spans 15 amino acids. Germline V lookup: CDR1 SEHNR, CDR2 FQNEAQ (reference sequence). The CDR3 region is CASSSGHLFNTEAFF. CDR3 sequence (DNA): TGTGCCAGCAGCTCGGGACACCTGTTTAACACTGAAGCTTTCTTT. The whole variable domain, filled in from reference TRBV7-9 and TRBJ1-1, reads DTGVSQNPRHKITKRGQNVTFRCDPISEHNRLYWYRQTLGQGPEFLTYFQNEAQLEKSRLLSDRFSAERPKGSFSTLEIQRTEQGDSAMYLCASSSGHLFNTEAFFGQGTRLTVV.

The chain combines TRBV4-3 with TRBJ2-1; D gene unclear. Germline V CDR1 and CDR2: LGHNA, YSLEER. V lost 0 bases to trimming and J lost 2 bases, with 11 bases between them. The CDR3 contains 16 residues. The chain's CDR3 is CASSQETPNPYNEQFF. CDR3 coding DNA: TGCGCCAGCAGCCAAGAGACTCCTAATCCCTACAATGAGCAGTTCTTC.

The CDR3, as DNA: TGTGCCAGCAGTTACTGGAACAGCTTAACAAATTCACCCCTCCACTTT. Translation: CASSYWNSLTNSPLHF. The chain uses TRBV6-2 or TRBV6-3 and TRBJ1-6; D not resolved. The CDR3 sequence is 16 residues long. From germline, CDR1 is MNHEY and CDR2 SVGEGT. V shed 1 base and J shed 7 bases, with 14 bases lying between them.

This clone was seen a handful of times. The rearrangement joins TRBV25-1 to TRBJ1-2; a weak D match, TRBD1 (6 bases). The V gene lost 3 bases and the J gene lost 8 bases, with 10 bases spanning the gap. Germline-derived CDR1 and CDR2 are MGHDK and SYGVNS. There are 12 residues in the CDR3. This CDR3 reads CASSEGARGYTF. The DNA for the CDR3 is TGTGCCAGCAGTGAGGGGGCGAGAGGCTACACCTTC.

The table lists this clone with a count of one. The CDR3 bases are TGTGCCAGCAGTTTATTGTCAGGGGCTGGCTACACCTTC. Translation: CASSLLSGAGYTF. This chain joins TRBV28 and TRBJ1-2, with D possibly TRBD1 on 6 matching bases. CDR1 MDHEN and CDR2 SYDVKM come from the germline V gene. CDR3 length equals 13 residues. V was pared by 1 base and J by 7 bases, with 10 bases between.

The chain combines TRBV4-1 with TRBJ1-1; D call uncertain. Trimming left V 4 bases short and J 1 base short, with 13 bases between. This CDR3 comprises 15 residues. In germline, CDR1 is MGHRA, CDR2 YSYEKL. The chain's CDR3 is CASSLEVAGNTEAFF. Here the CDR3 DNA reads TGCGCCAGCAGCCTCGAGGTCGCGGGGAACACTGAAGCTTTCTTT.

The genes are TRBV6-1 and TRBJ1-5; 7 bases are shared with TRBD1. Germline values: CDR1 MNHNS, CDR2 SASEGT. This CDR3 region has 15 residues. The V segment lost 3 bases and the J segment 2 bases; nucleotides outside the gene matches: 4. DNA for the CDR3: TGTGCCAGCAGTGAGGGTGACAGGGGCAATCAGCCCCAGCATTTT. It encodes CASSEGDRGNQPQHF.

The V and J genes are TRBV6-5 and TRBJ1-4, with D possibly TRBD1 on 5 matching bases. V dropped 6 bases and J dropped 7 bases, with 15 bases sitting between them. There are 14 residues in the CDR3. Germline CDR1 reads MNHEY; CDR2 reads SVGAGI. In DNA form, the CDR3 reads TGTGCCAGCAGCAACCGTGGGGCCGGTGAAAAACTGTTTTTT. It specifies CASSNRGAGEKLFF.

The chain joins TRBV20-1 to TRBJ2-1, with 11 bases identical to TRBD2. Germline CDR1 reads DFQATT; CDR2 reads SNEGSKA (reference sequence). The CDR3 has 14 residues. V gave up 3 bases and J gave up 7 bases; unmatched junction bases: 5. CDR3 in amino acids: CSASSGRAANEQFF. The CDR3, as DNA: TGCAGTGCTAGTAGCGGGAGGGCCGCGAATGAGCAGTTCTTC.

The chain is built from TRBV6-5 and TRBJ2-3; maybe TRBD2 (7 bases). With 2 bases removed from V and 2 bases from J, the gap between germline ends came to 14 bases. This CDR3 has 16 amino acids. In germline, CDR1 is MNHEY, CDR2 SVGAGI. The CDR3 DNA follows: TGTGCCAGCAGTTACGGACCGGGGGGCTCCACAGATACGCAGTATTTT. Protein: CASSYGPGGSTDTQYF.

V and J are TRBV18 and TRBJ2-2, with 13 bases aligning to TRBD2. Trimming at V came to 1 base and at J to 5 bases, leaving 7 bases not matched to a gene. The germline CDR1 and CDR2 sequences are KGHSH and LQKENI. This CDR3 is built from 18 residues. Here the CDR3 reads CASSPLLAGGMKTGELFF. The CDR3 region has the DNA TGTGCCAGCTCACCACTACTAGCGGGAGGGATGAAGACCGGGGAGCTGTTTTTT.

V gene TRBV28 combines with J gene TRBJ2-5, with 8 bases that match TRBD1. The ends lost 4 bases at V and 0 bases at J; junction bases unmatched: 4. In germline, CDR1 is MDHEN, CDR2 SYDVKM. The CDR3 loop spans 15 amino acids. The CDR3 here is CASSWDRTYQETQYF. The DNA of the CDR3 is TGTGCCAGCAGTTGGGACAGGACGTACCAAGAGACCCAGTACTTC. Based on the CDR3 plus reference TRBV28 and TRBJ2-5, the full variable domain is DVKVTQSSRYLVKRTGEKVFLECVQDMDHENMFWYRQDPGLGLRLIYFSYDVKMKEKGDIPEGYSVSREKKERFSLILESASTNQTSMYLCASSWDRTYQETQYFGPGTRLLVL.

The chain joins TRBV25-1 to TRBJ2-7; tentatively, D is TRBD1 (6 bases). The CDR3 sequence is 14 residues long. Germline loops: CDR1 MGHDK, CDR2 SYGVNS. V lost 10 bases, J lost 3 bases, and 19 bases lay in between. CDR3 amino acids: CATEKQGKSYEQYF. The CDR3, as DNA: TGTGCCACCGAAAAGCAGGGGAAAAGCTACGAGCAGTACTTC.

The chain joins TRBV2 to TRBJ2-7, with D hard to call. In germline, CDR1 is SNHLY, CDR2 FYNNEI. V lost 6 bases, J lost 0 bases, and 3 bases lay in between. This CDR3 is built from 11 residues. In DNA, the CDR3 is TGTGCCAGCAGGAGCTCCTACGAGCAGTACTTC. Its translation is CASRSSYEQYF.

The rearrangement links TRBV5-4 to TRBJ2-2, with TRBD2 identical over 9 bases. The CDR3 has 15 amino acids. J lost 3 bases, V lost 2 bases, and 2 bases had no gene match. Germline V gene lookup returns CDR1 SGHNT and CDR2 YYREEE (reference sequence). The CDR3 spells CASSLASGDTGELFF. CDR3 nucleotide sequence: TGTGCCAGCAGCTTAGCTAGCGGGGACACCGGGGAGCTGTTTTTT.

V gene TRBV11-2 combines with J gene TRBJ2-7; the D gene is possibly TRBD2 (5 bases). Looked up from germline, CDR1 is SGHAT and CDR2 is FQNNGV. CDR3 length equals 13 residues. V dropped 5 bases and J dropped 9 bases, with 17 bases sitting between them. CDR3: CASSPGLEGWQYF. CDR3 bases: TGTGCCAGCAGCCCGGGGTTAGAAGGGTGGCAGTACTTC. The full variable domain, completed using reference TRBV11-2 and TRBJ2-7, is EAGVAQSPRYKIIEKRQSVAFWCNPISGHATLYWYQQILGQGPKLLIQFQNNGVVDDSQLPKDRFSAERLKGVDSTLKIQPAKLEDSAVYLCASSPGLEGWQYFGPGTRLTVT.

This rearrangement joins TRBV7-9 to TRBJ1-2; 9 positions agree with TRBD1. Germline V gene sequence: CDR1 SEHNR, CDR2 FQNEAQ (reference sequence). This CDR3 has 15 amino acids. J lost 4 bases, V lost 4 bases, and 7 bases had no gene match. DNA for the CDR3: TGTGCCAGCAGCTCCCGGACAGGGGTGAGCTATGGCTACACCTTC. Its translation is CASSSRTGVSYGYTF.

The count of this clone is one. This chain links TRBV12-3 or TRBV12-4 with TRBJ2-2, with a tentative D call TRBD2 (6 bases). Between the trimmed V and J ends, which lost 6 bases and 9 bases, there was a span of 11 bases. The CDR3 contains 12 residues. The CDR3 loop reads CASSPAGRELFF. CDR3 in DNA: TGTGCCAGCAGCCCCGCGGGAAGGGAGCTGTTTTTT.

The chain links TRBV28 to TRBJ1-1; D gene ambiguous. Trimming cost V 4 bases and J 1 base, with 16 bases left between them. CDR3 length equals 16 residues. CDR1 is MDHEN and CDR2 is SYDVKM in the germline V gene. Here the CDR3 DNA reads TGTGCCAGCAGTTCCGCTCCCCGCGGGCCGAACACTGAAGCTTTCTTT. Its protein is CASSSAPRGPNTEAFF.